The T cell receptor beta chain under discussion was sequenced for a study of OX40 agonist ivuxolimab in advanced cancers. Background for the entire study: Ivuxolimab, which targeted the costimulatory receptor OX40 (CD134), was an agonistic, fully human IgG2 monoclonal antibody. Intravenous ivuxolimab was administered to patients every 2 weeks at six dose levels: 0.01, 0.1, 0.3, 1.5, 3 and 10 mg/kg. Of the roughly 52 patients in dose escalation, about 20 had hepatocellular carcinoma, some 15 had melanoma, 9 had renal cell carcinoma and 9 had head and neck cancer. A male proportion of roughly 80% and a mean age of approximately 60 years, ranging from roughly 20 to 80, were recorded for the dose-escalation cohort. Patients were allowed to have had prior anti-PD-1, anti-PD-L1 or anti-CTLA-4 therapy, and 40% of the dose-escalation patients had been treated with checkpoint inhibitors. Three dose-escalation patients achieved partial responses, one with hepatocellular carcinoma and two with cutaneous melanoma. Peripheral TCRbeta sequencing aimed to test whether ivuxolimab altered TCR sequence diversity and caused clonal T-cell expansion. The paper covers the monotherapy dose-escalation part of the phase I ivuxolimab trial, which included N of about 51 patients.

Patients with a history of autoimmune disease or receiving systemic immunosuppression were excluded from the trial. In every dose cohort, peripheral blood was drawn for TCR sequencing at baseline, cycle 4 day 1, and cycle 7 day 1. Samples came from an open-label, multicenter, first-in-human phase I dose-escalation trial of ivuxolimab. Adults with locally advanced or metastatic melanoma, renal cell carcinoma, hepatocellular carcinoma or head and neck squamous cell carcinoma were enrolled in the trial. Before TCR sequencing, CD4+ T cells and CD8+ T cells from peripheral blood were sorted into separate populations. Notes on this clone: This clone's antigen is unknown. No base quality information exists; no much larger clone differs at one position.

Genomic DNA was isolated from the sorted cells so that the TCRbeta CDR3 region could be sequenced. TCRbeta CDR3 regions were sequenced using the immunoSEQ Assay. Held by TCRdb, this immuneACCESS table contains in-frame sequences only and omits some clones. Under half of the omission traces to an unresolved V gene where checked; the cause of the rest is unknown. The sample table lists about 89,000 clones, roughly 84% of them with a count of one. 0.25% to 0.35% of the sample lies in the top ten. The investigation overall reported the following: In the 0.1-3.0 mg/kg groups, partial responders had among the lowest normalized peripheral clonal expansion, particularly in CD8+ T cells. After ivuxolimab, expanded clones were on average more numerous among CD8+ T cells than among CD4+ T cells. Low levels of normalized T-cell clonal expansion were also seen in some patients who did not respond. Which antigens the clonally expanded peripheral T cells were specific for was not determined. At doses of 0.1 to 3.0 mg/kg, clonal expansion of both CD4+ and CD8+ blood T cells was observed from baseline to week 6.

Reading from cysteine to phenylalanine, the CDR3 counts 15 amino acids. Of all the DNA, just the CDR3 is kept, 45 bases in frame from base 1. CDR1 and CDR2 are read off the germline V gene as SGHNT and YENEEA. The germline ends are 17 bases apart after V is trimmed by 5 bases and J by 4 bases. The source of this sequence is an adult with an advanced solid tumor such as melanoma, head and neck, liver or kidney cancer. The chain is encoded by TRBV11-3 joined to TRBJ1-2; the D region possibly corresponds to TRBD1 (6 bases align). The material was CD4+ or CD8+ T cells sorted from blood, obtained in a trial of the OX40 agonist ivuxolimab. The DNA sequence is as follows: TGTGCCAGCAGCGGAGACAGGAGCGCCTCCTATGGCTACACCTTC. Its amino acids are CASSGDRSASYGYTF.